The sequence of this TCR beta chain was determined in a study of beta chain features in type 1 diabetes. Overall study context: Cell yields, age and gender were similar between patients and healthy donors.

In total, each donor contributed a single heparinised blood draw that averaged roughly 100 mL. To note about this clone: The antigen is undetermined.

The study's findings and limits: All four CD4+ subsets from Type 1 diabetes patients carried moderately but significantly shorter TCRB CDR3s.

The investigators reverse transcribed all of the isolated RNA, so they sequenced expressed TCRB transcripts. Naive, central memory and regulatory T cell samples produced a mean of about 3.5 million reads. TCRdb's copy holds only in-frame clones and misses some; the assay was immunoSEQ multiplex PCR. This table holds roughly 250,000 clones, just over 20% found once. Material: naive CD4+ T cells from blood. The origin of this receptor is a woman in her forties with type 1 diabetes.

The CDR3 DNA reads TGTGCCAGCTCCCCCCAGTGGACAGGGAACACCGGGGAGCTGTTTTTT. Its translation: CASSPQWTGNTGELFF. This chain connects TRBV18 to TRBJ2-2; 7 nucleotides agree with TRBD1. CDR1 and CDR2 from the germline V gene are KGHSH and LQKENI. This CDR3 is built from 16 residues. The junction had 8 bases not matched to a gene; V was cut back by 6 bases and J by 1 base.